The sequence of this T cell receptor (beta chain) was determined in a study of blood T cell repertoires in COVID-19 (dated by TCRdb to 2019 to 2021). At the level of the whole study: Samples from collaborators originated in the United States, Italy and Spain and spanned both the acute and convalescent phases of COVID-19. The dataset comprised deeply sampled blood TCRbeta repertoires from subjects exposed to, actively infected with, or recovered from COVID-19. The repertoires were made available in a free public database intended to serve as a resource for research on the immune response to SARS-CoV-2. Sample metadata almost always included a de-identified subject ID, COVID-19 status, age in years and sex. The material from the prospective study consisted of cDNA or gDNA derived from T cells, B-cell-depleted T cells, or PBMCs. Samples came from the ongoing ImmuneRACE study (first 160 participants) plus 1,254 subjects from 6 global collaborators. Where available, HLA class I and class II types were taken from metadata supplied by the sample provider and were not determined by assay-based typing.

This clone was detected only a few times. Its antigen is currently not known. The sample holds no much larger clone one base away, and base qualities are not on file. Findings and caveats that apply to the study as a whole: Clinical and demographic metadata were provided uncurated, with the amount varying by source and participant.

The immunoSEQ Assay, a bias-controlled multiplex PCR, was used to amplify TCRbeta CDR3 regions from genomic DNA. In the original analysis: The number of nucleated cells in each sample was estimated by amplification of reference gene primers within the assay. Sequence reads were collapsed and filtered to measure the absolute abundance of every unique TCRbeta CDR3 rearrangement. For each sample, productive Simpson clonality was calculated by taking the square root of Simpson's diversity index across productive rearrangements. In TCRdb, the immuneACCESS table is reduced to in-frame sequences with V and J assigned. These tables do not hold every clone; where another copy was compared, an unresolved V gene accounts for under half, and the others remain unexplained. That table gives V, J and clone size, and the DNA gave D and trimming. The sample data list approximately 230,000 clones, and 80% to 90% of these were observed just once. About 2% of the sample comes from the top ten.

Looking up the germline V gene yields CDR1 SGHTA and CDR2 FQGNSA. The CDR3 contains 12 residues, cysteine and phenylalanine counted. The kept DNA is CDR3 alone, 36 bases in frame from the first base. V lost 3 bases and J lost 5 bases; the stretch between them is 7 bases long. Samples from volunteer blood donors who had recovered from COVID-19 were contributed by a second Seattle source. Each collaborating institution followed its own protocols to collect whole blood in K2EDTA tubes. Collaborator samples were shipped for TCRbeta analysis as frozen whole blood, isolated PBMCs, or DNA extracted from either sample type.

This clonotype originated in a man in his thirties or forties who had recovered from COVID-19. The rearranged chain carries TRBV7-2 and TRBJ2-5; perhaps TRBD1 is the D gene, with 5 bases matching. Sequencing used peripheral blood. The nucleotide sequence is given as TGTGCCAGCAGCTTCAACAGGGAGACCCAGTACTTC. Translation gives CASSFNRETQYF.